These 21 T cell receptor beta chains were sequenced from one sample in a study of T-cell reconstitution after alpha-beta-depleted transplantation in children. The authors prepared the TCRbeta library with unique molecular identifiers. TCRdb itself ran the PCR reads through MiXCR, one entry per CDR3 protein. The sample lists about 280,000 distinct CDR3 sequences; under 14% were seen once. The material was peripheral blood, obtained 180 days after TCRalphabeta/CD19-depleted stem cell transplant. The receptors here all came from a male patient between 2 and 10 years old who had a stem cell transplant for chronic granulomatous disease, so the T cells may come from the graft donor.

The chain employs TRBV11-1 and TRBJ2-3; 8 bases are a match to TRBD2. The V gene end was trimmed by 4 bases and the J gene end by 6 bases; junction bases not matched to a gene: 6. From germline, CDR1 is SGHAT and CDR2 FQDESV (reference sequence). This CDR3 region has 14 residues. The CDR3 loop is CASSSPGLVDTQYF. CDR3 DNA: TGTGCCAGCAGCTCGCCGGGACTAGTTGATACGCAGTATTTT.

This clonotype has at least ten counts. The chain couples TRBV12-3 or TRBV12-4 to TRBJ2-7; 11 bases line up with TRBD1. V gave up 5 bases and J gave up 6 bases; unmatched junction bases: 9. This CDR3 has 15 amino acids. The CDR3 here is CASSLTTGTGGEQYF. In DNA form, the CDR3 reads TGTGCCAGCAGTCTTACCACCGGGACAGGGGGCGAGCAGTACTTC.

This clonotype was counted many times. The J gene is TRBJ2-1, the V gene TRBV12-3 or TRBV12-4; tentatively, D is TRBD2 (7 bases). Trimming removed 3 bases from V and 9 bases from J, with 15 bases in between. The CDR3 contains 14 residues. Here the CDR3 reads CASSFKGGPLEQFF. CDR3 nucleotides: TGTGCCAGCAGTTTTAAGGGGGGGCCACTTGAGCAGTTCTTC.

Ten or more counts support this clonotype. For the CDR3, the DNA is TGCGCCAGCAGCTTGGGGGGACGTAGATCTGGGGCCAACGTCCTGACTTTC. Amino acids: CASSLGGRRSGANVLTF. The chain is built from TRBV5-1 and TRBJ2-6; possibly TRBD1 or TRBD2 for D (5 bases each). The CDR3 consists of 17 residues. CDR1 SGHRS and CDR2 YFSETQ come from the germline V gene. V lost 0 bases and J lost 1, with 11 bases in between.

This clonotype was counted ten times or more. The genes are TRBV5-6 and TRBJ2-1; weak D call: TRBD2 (6 bases). CDR1 SGHDT and CDR2 YYEEEE come from the germline V gene. With 1 base removed from V and 4 bases from J, the gap between germline ends came to 27 bases. The length of the CDR3 is 20 residues. CDR3 coding DNA: TGTGCCAGCAGCTTGAACCTCGCGGGACGACCCGCAAATGGGTACAATGAGCAGTTCTTC. It yields the protein CASSLNLAGRPANGYNEQFF.

This clonotype was counted many times. This rearrangement joins TRBV5-4 to TRBJ2-7, with D hard to call. V lost 0 bases to trimming and J lost 6 bases, with 13 bases between them. Germline V gene lookup returns CDR1 SGHNT and CDR2 YYREEE (reference sequence). The CDR3 sequence is 14 residues long. The CDR3 bases are TGTGCCAGCAGCTTGGAGGCTGAAGGCAGCGAGCAGTACTTC. Amino acids: CASSLEAEGSEQYF.

This clonotype appeared many times. The rearrangement joins TRBV12-3 or TRBV12-4 to TRBJ2-6; D unclear. The CDR3 extends over 15 amino acids. Trimming took off 3 bases at V and 3 bases at J, with 9 bases between the two ends. DNA for the CDR3: TGTGCCAGCAGTTTTAGGCGCGGTGGGGCCAACGTCCTGACTTTC. Translation: CASSFRRGGANVLTF.

This clonotype has ten or more counts. The junction shows a germline mismatch at one end, possibly a read error. This sequence joins TRBV29-1 and TRBJ1-4; TRBD1 matches at 7 bases. This CDR3 is 15 amino acids long. Germline V lookup: CDR1 SQVTM, CDR2 ANQGSEA. The CDR3 is CSAENRDRGVGKLFF. The CDR3 DNA reads TGCAGCGCTGAAAACCGGGACAGAGGGGTCGGAAAACTGTTTTTT.

This clonotype was recorded many times. J is TRBJ2-5 and V is TRBV20-1; 9 nucleotides align to TRBD2. The V gene's germline CDR1 is DFQATT and CDR2 SNEGSKA (reference sequence). V lost 5 bases, J lost 7 bases, and 8 bases stayed unmatched. This CDR3 is 13 amino acids long. In nucleotides, the CDR3 is TGCAGTGCTGCGACTCCGGGACTAGCGACCCAGTACTTC. Protein sequence: CSAATPGLATQYF.

This clonotype was found many times. CDR3 in amino acids: CSARDGTSGSYNEQFF. The CDR3 coding sequence is TGCAGTGCTAGAGATGGGACTAGCGGCTCCTACAATGAGCAGTTCTTC. The gene calls are TRBV20-1 and TRBJ2-1; 11 nucleotides align to TRBD2. V dropped 0 bases and J dropped 0; count of bases not matched to a gene: 1. The CDR3 runs 16 residues. The germline V gene encodes CDR1 DFQATT and CDR2 SNEGSKA (reference sequence).

A note on this clonotype: This could be a read error, since a much larger clone is one nucleotide away. This chain connects TRBV5-1 to TRBJ2-2; TRBD2 is a possible D gene (5 bases). Deletions cut 4 bases from V and 7 bases from J, with 17 bases between. Germline V gene lookup returns CDR1 SGHRS and CDR2 YFSETQ. The CDR3 has 15 amino acids. The CDR3 DNA sequence: TGCGCCAGCAGCCCCGGGATTAGCCGATTCGGGGAGCTGTTTTTT. Its protein is CASSPGISRFGELFF.

This clonotype was counted many times. The chain uses TRBV27 and TRBJ2-5, with 9 bases matching TRBD2. The CDR3 is 18 residues long. The germline V gene encodes CDR1 MNHEY and CDR2 SMNVEV (reference sequence). V lost 3 bases to trimming and J lost 4 bases; unmatched junction nucleotides: 15. CDR3 loop: CASSFRRGRGGGVETQYF. CDR3 coding DNA: TGTGCCAGCAGTTTCCGTCGCGGGAGAGGCGGGGGGGTAGAGACCCAGTACTTC.

About this clonotype itself: As the CDR3 is not closed by the conserved phenylalanine or tryptophan, this likely results from a read error. V and J are TRBV9 and TRBJ2-1; either TRBD1 or TRBD2 may supply D (5 bases each). Trimming took 2 bases from V and 4 from J, leaving 13 bases between them. The CDR3 contains 15 residues. CDR1 and CDR2 (germline): SGDLS, YYNGEE. CDR3: CASSVEGPDYNEQFI. The CDR3 bases are TGTGCCAGCAGCGTTGAGGGGCCGGATTACAATGAGCAGTTCATC.

This clonotype was counted many times. The rearrangement joins TRBV20-1 to TRBJ2-7; TRBD1 aligns across 7 bases. Germline V CDR1 and CDR2: DFQATT, SNEGSKA (reference sequence). V dropped 6 bases and J dropped 5; count of bases not matched to a gene: 7. The CDR3 length is 12 residues. The CDR3 loop reads CSATDRDHEQYF. In DNA, the CDR3 is TGCAGTGCGACCGACAGGGACCACGAGCAGTACTTC.

This clonotype appeared many times. This chain connects TRBV7-2 to TRBJ2-3; 11 positions agree with TRBD2. Germline CDR1 is SGHTA and CDR2 is FQGNSA. The CDR3 length is 15 residues. V gave up 5 bases and J gave up 2 bases; unmatched junction bases: 3. CDR3: CASSGGLAVTDTQYF. CDR3 DNA sequence: TGTGCCAGCAGCGGGGGACTAGCGGTCACAGATACGCAGTATTTT. Combining the CDR3 with reference TRBV7-2 and TRBJ2-3 gives the whole variable domain GAGVSQSPSNKVTEKGKDVELRCDPISGHTALYWYRQSLGQGLEFLIYFQGNSAPDKSGLPSDRFSAERTGGSVSTLTIQRTQQEDSAVYLCASSGGLAVTDTQYFGPGTRLTVL.

Regarding this clonotype: This may be a read error: a much more frequent sequence differs by one nucleotide. The rearrangement uses TRBV12-3 or TRBV12-4 and TRBJ1-5; perhaps TRBD1 as D (5 bases). The CDR3 extends over 14 amino acids. V dropped 7 bases and J dropped 7 bases, with 17 bases sitting between them. CDR3 in amino acids: CASTWGPEVQPQHF. The CDR3 DNA reads as TGTGCCAGCACCTGGGGCCCAGAAGTCCAGCCCCAGCATTTT.

The DNA of the CDR3 is TGTGCCAGCAGCCAAAGGGGGGGCGGCTACGAGCAGTACTTC. It yields the protein CASSQRGGGYEQYF. The J gene is TRBJ2-7, the V gene TRBV4-2, with D possibly matching TRBD2 (7 bases). Germline V CDR1 and CDR2: LGHNA, YNFKEQ. This CDR3 is 14 amino acids long. Trimming took 2 bases from V and 3 from J, leaving 11 bases between them.

At least ten counts were recorded for this clonotype. The chain combines TRBV28 with TRBJ2-7, with D tentatively TRBD1 (8 bases). The CDR3 spans 13 residues. Trimming shortened V by 7 bases and J by 7 bases, and 17 bases separated the two germline ends. Germline loops: CDR1 MDHEN, CDR2 SYDVKM. CDR3: CASKQGGGGEQYF. CDR3 sequence (DNA): TGTGCCAGCAAACAGGGGGGAGGGGGAGAGCAGTACTTC.

This clonotype was observed at least ten times. V and J are TRBV7-2 and TRBJ2-3; 9 positions agree with TRBD2. CDR3 size: 17 residues. Germline-derived CDR1 and CDR2 are SGHTA and FQGNSA. The J segment lost 2 bases and the V segment lost 5 bases, leaving 11 bases of the junction unmatched. The CDR3 spells CASSPPGLAGFTDTQYF. CDR3 nucleotide sequence: TGTGCCAGCAGCCCCCCCGGCCTAGCGGGATTCACAGATACGCAGTATTTT.

This clonotype was counted at least ten times. This chain joins TRBV6-1 and TRBJ2-3, with 8 bases matching TRBD2. With 5 bases clipped from V and 2 bases from J, the junction kept 9 bases outside the gene matches. The CDR3 consists of 16 residues. Germline V gene lookup returns CDR1 MNHNS and CDR2 SASEGT. CDR3: CASSPLAGGYTDTQYF. In nucleotides, the CDR3 is TGTGCCAGCAGTCCGTTGGCGGGGGGATACACAGATACGCAGTATTTT.

This clonotype was recorded at least ten times. The chain combines TRBV7-2 with TRBJ2-3; tentatively, D is TRBD2 (5 bases). Germline V gene lookup returns CDR1 SGHTA and CDR2 FQGNSA. There are 12 residues in the CDR3. The V end was cut by 1 base, the J end by 8 bases, with 7 bases between. CDR3 sequence: CASSLVEGTQYF. CDR3 nucleotide sequence: TGTGCCAGCAGCTTAGTAGAGGGTACGCAGTATTTT.